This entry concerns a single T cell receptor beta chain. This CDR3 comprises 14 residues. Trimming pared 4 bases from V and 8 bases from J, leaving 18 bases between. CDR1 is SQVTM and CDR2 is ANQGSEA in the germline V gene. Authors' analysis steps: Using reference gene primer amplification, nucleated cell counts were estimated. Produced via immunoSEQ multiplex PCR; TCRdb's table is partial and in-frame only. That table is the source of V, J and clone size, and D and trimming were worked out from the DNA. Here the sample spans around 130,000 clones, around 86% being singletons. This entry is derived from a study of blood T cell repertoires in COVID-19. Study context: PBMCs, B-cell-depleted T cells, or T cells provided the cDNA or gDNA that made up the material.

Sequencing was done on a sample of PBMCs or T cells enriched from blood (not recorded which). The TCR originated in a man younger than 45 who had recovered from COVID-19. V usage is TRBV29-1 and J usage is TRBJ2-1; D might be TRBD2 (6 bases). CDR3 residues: CSVAGMEGRYEQFF. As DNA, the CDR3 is TGCAGCGTTGCCGGGATGGAGGGGAGGTATGAGCAGTTCTTC.